This section outlines one T cell receptor (beta chain) sequence together with its context. Unique molecular identifiers (one per individual cDNA molecule) were attached. MiXCR was run by TCRdb on the 5' RACE reads, yielding one entry per CDR3 protein. The table includes about 22,000 distinct CDR3 sequences, approximately 5% detected once. These data come from a study of early T cells in non-severe SARS-CoV-2 infection. CDR3 length: 15 residues. The sequenced sample was whole blood. The TCR was taken from an adult who was a healthcare worker with PCR-confirmed SARS-CoV-2 infection or an uninfected control (not recorded which). The chain is built from TRBV3-2 and TRBJ2-7; the table's D call of TRBD1 was not tested on the DNA. TRBV3-2 counts as a pseudogene. The CDR3 DNA reads as TGTGCCAGCAGCCAAGGTCCAGGGGTTCCCTACGAGCAGTACTTC. This gives the protein CASSQGPGVPYEQYF.